These T cell receptor beta chains were read from a single sample in a study of blood T cell repertoires in COVID-19. TCRdb's copy holds only in-frame clones and misses some; the assay was immunoSEQ multiplex PCR. The profile covers 120,000 to 150,000 clones, with roughly 82% appearing a single time and 13% to 15% taken by the ten largest. Specimen: peripheral blood. All receptors come from a human donor with acute or convalescent COVID-19. The donor label of this sample is uncertain. Both conserved end residues are part of each CDR3. D genes are given only for firm matches. Not every row has a clone size; where given, it reads once, few, many or a size class.

CDR3 DNA: TGTGCCAGCAGCCTAGCACTGCGCGGGGGGGCCCGAGAGACCCAGTACTTC
CDR3 protein: CASSLALRGGARETQYF
V gene: TRBV4-2
J gene: TRBJ2-5
clone size: .
D gene: TRBD2

CDR3 DNA: TGCGCCAGCAGCTTGGCCCCGGATTCGGGATCACCCCTCCACTTT
CDR3 protein: CASSLAPDSGSPLHF
V gene: TRBV5-1
J gene: TRBJ1-6
clone size: once
D gene: .

CDR3 DNA: TGTGCCAGCAGCCAACGGGTGGAAGAGACCCAGTACTTC
CDR3 protein: CASSQRVEETQYF
V gene: TRBV3-1/TRBV3-2
J gene: TRBJ2-5
clone size: .
D gene: .

CDR3 DNA: TGTGCCACCAATAGGACAGGGTCTACTGGGGCCAACGTCCTGACTTTC
CDR3 protein: CATNRTGSTGANVLTF
V gene: TRBV24-1
J gene: TRBJ2-6
clone size: .
D gene: TRBD1

CDR3 DNA: TGCGCCAGCAGCCAAGATCGGGGGAGCAATCAGCCCCAGCATTTT
CDR3 protein: CASSQDRGSNQPQHF
V gene: TRBV4-1
J gene: TRBJ1-5
clone size: once
D gene: .

CDR3 DNA: TGTGCCAGTAGTATGGATGAGGGAGAAGCTTTCTTT
CDR3 protein: CASSMDEGEAFF
V gene: TRBV19
J gene: TRBJ1-1
clone size: .
D gene: .

CDR3 DNA: TGTGCCAGCTCACCTACGATCGGACAGGCCTCCTACAATGAGCAGTTCTTC
CDR3 protein: CASSPTIGQASYNEQFF
V gene: TRBV18
J gene: TRBJ2-1
clone size: once
D gene: TRBD1

CDR3 DNA: TGTGCCAGCAGCTTAGCCGGGGGGGCCAGTTTGTATACGCAGTATTTT
CDR3 protein: CASSLAGGASLYTQYF
V gene: TRBV7-2
J gene: TRBJ2-3
clone size: once
D gene: TRBD2

CDR3 DNA: TGTGCCATCAGTGAATACGGGACTCCCAACTCCTACGAGCAGTACTTC
CDR3 protein: CAISEYGTPNSYEQYF
V gene: TRBV10-3
J gene: TRBJ2-7
clone size: .
D gene: .

CDR3 DNA: TGTGCCAGCAGCCAAGAGGGTAGCGGGGGGGCCGAGACCCAGTACTTC
CDR3 protein: CASSQEGSGGAETQYF
V gene: TRBV4-2
J gene: TRBJ2-5
clone size: .
D gene: TRBD2

CDR3 DNA: TGCAGTGTTGAGCCCCAAGAGACCCAGTACTTC
CDR3 protein: CSVEPQETQYF
V gene: TRBV20-1
J gene: TRBJ2-5
clone size: .
D gene: .

CDR3 DNA: TGTGCCAGCAGCTCCTCGTTACTCGGGATAGTCGACACCTTC
CDR3 protein: CASSSSLLGIVDTF
V gene: TRBV5-5
J gene: TRBJ1-2
clone size: .
D gene: .

CDR3 DNA: TGCGCCAGCAGCTTGGAGGGACAGCGGAATCAGCCCCAGCATTTT
CDR3 protein: CASSLEGQRNQPQHF
V gene: TRBV5-1
J gene: TRBJ1-5
clone size: .
D gene: TRBD1

CDR3 DNA: TGTGCCAGCAGCCCCGCAGGGGGCAATCAGCCCCAGCATTTT
CDR3 protein: CASSPAGGNQPQHF
V gene: TRBV3-1/TRBV3-2
J gene: TRBJ1-5
clone size: .
D gene: .

CDR3 DNA: TGTGCCAGTTATACTGGAAACACCATATATTTT
CDR3 protein: CASYTGNTIYF
V gene: TRBV6-5
J gene: TRBJ1-3
clone size: .
D gene: .

CDR3 DNA: TGTGCCAGTAGATCGACGGGCCCCGGGGCTAACTATGGCTACACCTTC
CDR3 protein: CASRSTGPGANYGYTF
V gene: TRBV19
J gene: TRBJ1-2
clone size: .
D gene: .

CDR3 DNA: TGTGCCAGCAGTGAAGAGATAGCGGGGGCTAATGAGCAGTTCTTC
CDR3 protein: CASSEEIAGANEQFF
V gene: TRBV2
J gene: TRBJ2-1
clone size: few
D gene: TRBD2

CDR3 DNA: TGCGCCAGCAGCTTGGGGACTAGCGGCCTCGGGACCCAGTACTTC
CDR3 protein: CASSLGTSGLGTQYF
V gene: TRBV5-1
J gene: TRBJ2-5
clone size: .
D gene: TRBD2

CDR3 DNA: TGTGCCACCAGGTCCAGGACAGGGGGCGACTATGGCTACACCTTC
CDR3 protein: CATRSRTGGDYGYTF
V gene: TRBV27
J gene: TRBJ1-2
clone size: .
D gene: TRBD1